One and the same sample provided the 24 T cell receptor beta chains below, sequenced in a study of cytomegalovirus exposure and HLA in healthy donors. Researchers ran the PCR with 60 Vbeta and 13 Jbeta primers. This table comes from immunoSEQ multiplex PCR, and its TCRdb copy is limited to in-frame clones, with some not included. The profile covers roughly 100,000 clones, with roughly three quarters appearing a single time and 4% taken by the ten largest. Sequenced sample: PBMCs. All receptors derive from a man aged 50-59 years in good health and CMV-seropositive.

This clone turned up a few times. This rearrangement joins TRBV28 to TRBJ2-5; the D gene is possibly TRBD2 (5 bases). The germline CDR1 and CDR2 sequences are MDHEN and SYDVKM. Trimming removed 2 bases from V and 1 base from J, with 11 bases in between. This CDR3 is built from 15 residues. The CDR3 sequence: CASSLMTGTQETQYF. The CDR3 bases are TGTGCCAGCAGTTTAATGACGGGAACCCAAGAGACCCAGTACTTC.

This chain joins TRBV27 and TRBJ2-7; D might be TRBD1 (5 bases). Per germline, CDR1 MNHEY and CDR2 SMNVEV (reference sequence). V was pared by 4 bases and J by 2 bases, with 18 bases between. This CDR3 is 16 amino acids long. CDR3 sequence: CASSSLRGRAAYEQYF. Written as DNA, the CDR3 is TGTGCCAGCAGTTCTCTAAGGGGCAGGGCCGCCTACGAGCAGTACTTC.

This chain links TRBV7-2 with TRBJ2-2, with 8 bases fitting TRBD1. This CDR3 spans 16 amino acids. V lost 1 base, J lost 4 bases, and 5 bases stayed unmatched. Germline lookup yields CDR1 SGHTA and CDR2 FQGNSA. In DNA, the CDR3 is TGTGCCAGCAGCTTAGGCCAGGGGGCAAGCACCGGGGAGCTGTTTTTT. This encodes CASSLGQGASTGELFF.

This clone appeared once. The CDR3 DNA reads TGTGCCAGCAGCCAGGGTGGGGACACCTACAATGAGCAGTTCTTC. This sequence encodes CASSQGGDTYNEQFF. This rearrangement joins TRBV4-2 to TRBJ2-1, with D possibly TRBD1 on 6 matching bases. Germline V gene data show CDR1 as LGHNA and CDR2 as YNFKEQ. V was clipped by 3 bases and J by 2 bases, with 11 bases between them. This CDR3 comprises 15 residues.

The chain carries TRBV6-1 and TRBJ2-3, with 9 bases fitting TRBD1. The V gene end was trimmed by 2 bases and the J gene end by 0 bases; junction bases not matched to a gene: 9. CDR3 length: 18 residues. Looked up from germline, CDR1 is MNHNS and CDR2 is SASEGT. The CDR3 nucleotides are TGTGCCAGCAGTGAACCCGGGTTTGGGACAGGGAGCACAGATACGCAGTATTTT. Translated, it gives CASSEPGFGTGSTDTQYF.

Points on this clone: The germline gene is not matched at one end of the junction; a read error may be the cause. The rearrangement links TRBV7-9 to TRBJ2-7; D not resolved. The CDR3 extends over 12 amino acids. The germline gives CDR1 SEHNR, CDR2 FQNEAQ (reference sequence). CDR3 nucleotides: TGTGCCAGCAGCTTATGGGCATACGGGCAGTACTTC. Amino acid sequence: CASSLWAYGQYF.

The V call is TRBV19, the J call TRBJ1-5; 8 nucleotides align to TRBD1. Germline CDR1 reads LNHDA; CDR2 reads SQIVND (reference sequence). The CDR3 is 18 amino acids. Trimming cost V 3 bases and J 3 bases; bases outside gene matches: 13. The CDR3 reads CASSIVHPGGRVNQPQHF. The CDR3 DNA follows: TGTGCCAGTAGTATCGTCCACCCAGGGGGCAGGGTCAATCAGCCCCAGCATTTT.

CDR3 amino acids: CASSLYAGQGSNEQFF. The CDR3 bases are TGTGCCAGCAGTTTATATGCGGGACAGGGTTCGAATGAGCAGTTCTTC. The chain joins TRBV27 to TRBJ2-1; 9 positions match TRBD1. The CDR3 spans 16 residues. Trimming removed 1 base from V and 7 bases from J; junction bases left unmatched: 8. Germline-derived CDR1 and CDR2 are MNHEY and SMNVEV (reference sequence).

V is TRBV4-2 and J is TRBJ1-1, with 7 positions matching TRBD1. The germline V gene encodes CDR1 LGHNA and CDR2 YNFKEQ. CDR3 length: 16 amino acids. Trimming at V came to 0 bases and at J to 1 base, leaving 5 bases not matched to a gene. CDR3 in DNA: TGTGCCAGCAGCCAAGATTGGACAGGAGCGAACACTGAAGCTTTCTTT. Encoded protein: CASSQDWTGANTEAFF.

The rearrangement joins TRBV27 to TRBJ1-6, with TRBD1 identical over 7 bases. Per germline, CDR1 MNHEY and CDR2 SMNVEV (reference sequence). There are 15 residues in the CDR3. V shed 5 bases and J 5 bases; nucleotides not matched to a gene: 6. The CDR3 region is CASSTGTDHNSPLHF. The CDR3 nucleotides are TGTGCCAGCAGTACCGGGACAGACCATAATTCACCCCTCCACTTT.

This rearrangement joins TRBV5-6 to TRBJ2-1; 8 bases align to TRBD1. Germline assignment: CDR1 SGHDT and CDR2 YYEEEE. Unmatched junction bases numbered 5, after V lost 5 bases and J lost 10 bases. The CDR3 loop spans 12 amino acids. CDR3 region: CASRGQGSEQFF. The CDR3 nucleotides are TGTGCCAGCAGAGGACAGGGTAGCGAGCAGTTCTTC.

The chain employs TRBV4-2 and TRBJ2-1; 8 bases are a match to TRBD2. In germline, CDR1 is LGHNA, CDR2 YNFKEQ. The CDR3 covers 13 residues. The V segment lost 4 bases and the J segment 10 bases; nucleotides outside the gene matches: 6. The CDR3 nucleotides read TGTGCCAGCAGCCGGGAAGAGCGGGGGGAGCAGTTCTTC. It translates to CASSREERGEQFF.

The chain carries TRBV30 and TRBJ1-5, with 7 bases fitting TRBD1. Trimming cost V 2 bases and J 7 bases; bases outside gene matches: 11. From germline, CDR1 is GTSNPN and CDR2 SVGIG (reference sequence). The CDR3 has 15 residues. CDR3 in DNA: TGTGCCTGGAGTCAACAGGGGCTTGACTTACAGCCCCAGCATTTT. Translation gives CAWSQQGLDLQPQHF.

The V call is TRBV7-9, the J call TRBJ2-4; D gene ambiguous. The CDR3 runs 15 residues. V was pared by 5 bases and J by 0 bases, with 11 bases between. CDR1 is SEHNR, CDR2 FQNEAQ, per germline (reference sequence). The CDR3 region is CASSPPGLAKNIQYF. In DNA, the CDR3 is TGTGCCAGCAGCCCGCCCGGTCTAGCCAAAAACATTCAGTACTTC.

The chain recombines TRBV28 with TRBJ1-2; possible D gene TRBD1, 5 bases. The germline CDR1 and CDR2 sequences are MDHEN and SYDVKM. V gave up 3 bases and J gave up 8 bases, with 16 bases separating them. The CDR3 runs 14 residues. The CDR3 DNA follows: TGTGCCAGCAGTTTCACCGCGACAGCAACGGGCTACACCTTC. It encodes CASSFTATATGYTF.

This clone was seen only once. V usage is TRBV19 and J usage is TRBJ2-2, with TRBD1 matching over 7 bases. V was clipped by 0 bases and J by 1 base; unmatched bases: 8. Germline loops: CDR1 LNHDA, CDR2 SQIVND (reference sequence). The CDR3 loop spans 18 amino acids. In nucleotides, the CDR3 is TGTGCCAGTAGTATAGATGAACCGACAGGGCGGAACACCGGGGAGCTGTTTTTT. Translated, it gives CASSIDEPTGRNTGELFF.

This clone was seen only once. The J gene is TRBJ2-1, the V gene TRBV27; the D gene is possibly TRBD1 (5 bases). V was trimmed by 2 bases and J by 4 bases, leaving 12 bases between them. The CDR3 totals 15 residues. Germline V lookup: CDR1 MNHEY, CDR2 SMNVEV (reference sequence). The CDR3 region has the DNA TGTGCCAGCAGTTTAATCATAGGGGTTTACAATGAGCAGTTCTTC. Residues: CASSLIIGVYNEQFF.

DNA for the CDR3: TGTGCCAGTAAGCCGGACAGGAGCTCCTACAATGAGCAGTTCTTC. Amino acids: CASKPDRSSYNEQFF. The V and J genes are TRBV19 and TRBJ2-1; 7 nucleotides line up with TRBD1. Germline assignment: CDR1 LNHDA and CDR2 SQIVND (reference sequence). V dropped 7 bases and J dropped 0; count of bases not matched to a gene: 6. The CDR3 covers 15 residues.

This clone appeared a few times. The chain employs TRBV30 and TRBJ1-5; D gene ambiguous. The CDR3 has 12 residues. Germline lookup yields CDR1 GTSNPN and CDR2 SVGIG (reference sequence). Between the trimmed V and J ends, which lost 2 bases and 6 bases, there was a span of 8 bases. The CDR3: CAWSMMAQPQHF. The CDR3 bases are TGTGCCTGGAGTATGATGGCTCAGCCCCAGCATTTT.

The rearrangement joins TRBV4-2 to TRBJ2-3, with 13 positions matching TRBD2. Germline-derived CDR1 and CDR2 are LGHNA and YNFKEQ. The CDR3 runs to 22 residues. V lost 3 bases to trimming and J lost 5 bases; unmatched junction nucleotides: 23. DNA for the CDR3: TGTGCCAGCAGCCAGAACACCGGGACTAGCGGGGTTGGGGACCTCTTAGGAGATACGCAGTATTTT. Protein: CASSQNTGTSGVGDLLGDTQYF.

The chain combines TRBV19 with TRBJ2-1; 11 bases align to TRBD2. The CDR3 contains 15 residues. J lost 8 bases, V lost 3 bases, and 6 bases had no gene match. Germline V gives CDR1 LNHDA, CDR2 SQIVND (reference sequence). CDR3 sequence: CASSIGSGRAYEQFF. As DNA, the CDR3 is TGTGCCAGTAGTATCGGTAGCGGGAGGGCCTATGAGCAGTTCTTC.

This rearrangement joins TRBV21-1 to TRBJ2-3; the table calls TRBD1, which could not be checked here. TRBV21-1 is classified as a pseudogene. This CDR3 has 14 residues. The CDR3 region is CASRIPKGKDTQYF. CDR3 in DNA: TGTGCCAGCAGAATCCCCAAGGGGAAAGATACGCAGTATTTT.

The chain is built from TRBV18 and TRBJ1-5, with 7 bases aligning to TRBD1. This CDR3 is 14 amino acids long. Germline V gives CDR1 KGHSH, CDR2 LQKENI. The junction had 1 base not matched to a gene; V was cut back by 3 bases and J by 2 bases. CDR3 loop: CASSPGQGNQPQHF. The CDR3, as DNA: TGTGCCAGCTCACCCGGACAGGGCAATCAGCCCCAGCATTTT.

V gene TRBV13 combines with J gene TRBJ2-1; 8 bases match TRBD2. Germline values: CDR1 PRHDT, CDR2 FYEKMQ (reference sequence). V lost 3 bases to trimming and J lost 9 bases; unmatched junction nucleotides: 13. The CDR3 is made up of 16 amino acids. The CDR3 is CASSFGGTSKVREQFF. For the CDR3, the DNA is TGTGCCAGCAGCTTCGGAGGGACTAGTAAAGTTCGTGAGCAGTTCTTC.